This T cell receptor beta chain was observed in a study of T-cell memory formation after mild COVID-19. Ten or more counts support this clonotype. Its antigen is not known. TCRdb re-derived calls from the 5' RACE reads in MiXCR, one entry per CDR3 protein. The sample yields a few hundred thousand distinct CDR3 sequences, roughly an eighth seen once. Overall study findings and caveats: Some SARS-CoV-2-responding clones were already detected in memory before infection. From day 15 to 85, contracting clones were balanced between CD4 and CD8, whereas later expanders leaned toward CD4+.

V lost 3 bases and J 4 bases, leaving 18 bases between the germline ends. Germline CDR1 is DFQATT and CDR2 is SNEGSKA (reference sequence). The CDR3 spans 15 residues. The rearrangement links TRBV20-1 to TRBJ1-2; D unclear. Material for sequencing was PBMCs or a T cell subset sorted from them (not recorded which). This sequence was found in a young man who had mild COVID-19 (a few samples of this study predate the infection). Cell type and time point are not known. CDR3 sequence (DNA): TGCAGTGCTAGTCCTAACCAGGTTTTCTCCTATGGCTACACCTTC. Amino acids: CSASPNQVFSYGYTF.